This TCR beta chain was found in a study of beta chain features in type 1 diabetes. Study background: Healthy donors and patients had similar age, gender and cell yields. General study points: Any HLA type influence on TCRB rearrangement was left unresolved here. Type 1 diabetes patients showed fewer insertions and more deletions at VDJ junctions.

The study reverse transcribed the entire isolated RNA, so it sequenced expressed TCRB transcripts. Using immunoSEQ multiplex PCR, the repertoire was profiled, and TCRdb retains in-frame clones only, with some absent. The sample carries hundreds of thousands of clones, less than 10% recorded once. Each of the CD4+ naive, central memory, regulatory and stem cell-like memory populations was sorted via CD45RO/CCR7/CD25/CD127/CD95/CD27. This clone was counted between two and nine times. Its antigen is unknown. Trimming removed 1 base at V and 5 bases at J, with 7 bases between. The CDR3 is 12 residues long. Germline loops: CDR1 SQVTM, CDR2 ANQGSEA.

The chain is built from TRBV29-1 and TRBJ2-3; D uncertain. The clonotype comes from a woman younger than 30 in good health. Input material: central memory CD4+ T cells from blood. CDR3 nucleotide sequence: TGCAGCGTTGAAGTAAGGAGAGATACGCAGTATTTT. Translated: CSVEVRRDTQYF.